These 6 T cell receptor beta chains came from one sample sequenced in a study of T cell repertoires in cytomegalovirus infection. These receptors' antigens are unknown. TCRdb re-analysed the reads in MiXCR, keeping a single row per CDR3 protein. The sample has some 920,000 distinct CDR3 sequences, around 31% seen once; the top ten hold about 14%. The source material was cultured CD8+ T cells from PBMCs, sampled from culture after CMV antigen stimulation. All receptors derive from a human donor in good health (CMV status not recorded). Some clones in this sample may be carry-over from other donors' samples.

A few counts support this clonotype. J is TRBJ1-5 and V is TRBV27; D possibly corresponds to TRBD1 (5 bases). V dropped 5 bases and J dropped 5 bases, with 10 bases sitting between them. The germline CDR1 and CDR2 sequences are MNHEY and SMNVEV (reference sequence). CDR3 length equals 13 residues. The chain's CDR3 is CASSPGPHQPQHF. The DNA for the CDR3 is TGTGCCAGCAGTCCGGGGCCCCATCAGCCCCAGCATTTT.

V is TRBV7-9 and J is TRBJ2-1, with 13 nucleotides matching TRBD2. V gave up 4 bases and J gave up 0 bases; unmatched junction bases: 9. The CDR3 runs to 19 residues. Germline CDR1 and CDR2: SEHNR and FQNEAQ (reference sequence). CDR3 protein: CASSSVLAGGSYSYNEQFF. The CDR3 coding sequence is TGTGCCAGCAGCTCTGTACTAGCGGGGGGGTCCTACTCCTACAATGAGCAGTTCTTC. Supplemented by reference TRBV7-9 and TRBJ2-1, the full variable domain reads DTGVSQNPRHKITKRGQNVTFRCDPISEHNRLYWYRQTLGQGPEFLTYFQNEAQLEKSRLLSDRFSAERPKGSFSTLEIQRTEQGDSAMYLCASSSVLAGGSYSYNEQFFGPGTRLTVL.

Many counts were recorded for this clonotype. The chain couples TRBV7-6 to TRBJ2-2; 8 nucleotides line up with TRBD2. Trimming cost V 11 bases and J 5 bases; bases outside gene matches: 13. Germline lookup yields CDR1 SGHVS and CDR2 FNYEAQ. The CDR3 runs 15 residues. The CDR3 coding sequence is TGTGCCGGATCCAAAAGCGGGGGATATACCGGGGAGCTGTTTTTT. It codes for CAGSKSGGYTGELFF.

The genes are TRBV27 and TRBJ1-1, with 8 bases fitting TRBD1. Per the germline V gene, CDR1 is MNHEY and CDR2 is SMNVEV (reference sequence). The ends lost 5 bases at V and 7 bases at J; junction bases unmatched: 6. The CDR3 length is 13 residues. CDR3 nucleotide sequence: TGTGCCAGCAGTCCCCGGACAGGGAGTGAAGCTTTCTTT. Translating it yields CASSPRTGSEAFF.

The rearrangement joins TRBV28 to TRBJ2-1, with TRBD2 matching 10 bases. The CDR3 is 14 residues long. Germline V gene lookup returns CDR1 MDHEN and CDR2 SYDVKM. V dropped 10 bases and J dropped 5; count of bases not matched to a gene: 8. In DNA form, the CDR3 reads TGTGCCAACAGCACCGGGACTAGCGACAATGAGCAGTTCTTC. This translates into CANSTGTSDNEQFF. Together with reference TRBV28 and TRBJ2-1, the CDR3 gives the full variable domain: DVKVTQSSRYLVKRTGEKVFLECVQDMDHENMFWYRQDPGLGLRLIYFSYDVKMKEKGDIPEGYSVSREKKERFSLILESASTNQTSMYLCANSTGTSDNEQFFGPGTRLTVL.

This clonotype was counted only a few times. V is TRBV6-2 or TRBV6-3 and J is TRBJ2-1, with D perhaps TRBD1 or TRBD2 (5 bases each). Germline assignment: CDR1 MNHEY and CDR2 SVGEGT. The CDR3 runs to 13 residues. The V end lost 5 bases, the J end lost 8 bases, and 13 bases lay between the germline ends. CDR3 region: CASSPLEGHEQFF. The CDR3 coding sequence is TGTGCCAGCAGTCCCCTCGAGGGGCATGAGCAGTTCTTC.